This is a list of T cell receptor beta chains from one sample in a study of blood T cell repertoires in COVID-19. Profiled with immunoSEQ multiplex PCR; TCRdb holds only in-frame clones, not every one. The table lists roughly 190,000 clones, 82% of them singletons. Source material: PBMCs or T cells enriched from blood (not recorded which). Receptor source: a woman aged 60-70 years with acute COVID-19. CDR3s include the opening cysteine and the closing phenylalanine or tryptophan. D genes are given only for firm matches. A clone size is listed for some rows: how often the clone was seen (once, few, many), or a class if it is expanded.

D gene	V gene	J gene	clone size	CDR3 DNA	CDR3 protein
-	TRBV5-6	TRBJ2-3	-	TGTGCCAGCAGAGACTTCATGCTGCCAGATACGCAGTATTTT	CASRDFMLPDTQYF
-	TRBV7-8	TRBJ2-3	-	TGTGCCAGCAGCTTATTGCTGGCCACAGATACGCAGTATTTT	CASSLLLATDTQYF
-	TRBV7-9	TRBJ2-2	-	TGTGCCAGCAGCTTAGAAGGGAGAACAGAGGACACCGGGGAGCTGTTTTTT	CASSLEGRTEDTGELFF
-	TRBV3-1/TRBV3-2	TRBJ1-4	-	TGTGCCAGCAGCCAAGAAGGGCAGGGCGCAAAAGAAAAACTGTTTTTT	CASSQEGQGAKEKLFF
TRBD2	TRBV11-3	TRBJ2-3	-	TGTGCCAGCAGCCCGCGGGGGGGCCACACAGATACGCAGTATTTT	CASSPRGGHTDTQYF
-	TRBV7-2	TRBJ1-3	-	TGTGCCAGCAGCTTAGCCACGGGTGATGGCGGAAACACCATATATTTT	CASSLATGDGGNTIYF
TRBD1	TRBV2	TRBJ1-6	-	TGTGCCAGCAGGGACAGGGGTAACTCACCCCTCCACTTT	CASRDRGNSPLHF
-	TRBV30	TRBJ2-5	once	TGTGCCTGGTATCCGGGATGGCCGGAGGGGGCAGAGACCCAGTACTTC	CAWYPGWPEGAETQYF
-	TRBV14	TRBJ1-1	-	TGTGCCAGCAGCCCAGGTTTAATGAACTCTGAAGCTTTCTTT	CASSPGLMNSEAFF
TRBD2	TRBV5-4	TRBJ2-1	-	TGTGCCAGCAGCTTGGGACTAGCGGGAGGTCAGAATGAGCAGTTCTTC	CASSLGLAGGQNEQFF
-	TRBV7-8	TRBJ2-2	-	TGTGCCAGCAGCCGGGACATCACCGGGGAGCTGTTTTTT	CASSRDITGELFF
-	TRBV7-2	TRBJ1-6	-	TGTGCCAGCAGCTTAGCGGGCAGTTTGAATTCACCCCTCCACTTT	CASSLAGSLNSPLHF
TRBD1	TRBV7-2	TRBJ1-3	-	TGTGCCAGCAGCTTATCACAGGGGGCATCGTCAGGAAACACCATATATTTT	CASSLSQGASSGNTIYF
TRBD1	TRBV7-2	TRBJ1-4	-	TGTGCCAGCAGCTTTGGACAGGGGGCGCAGTATGAAGAAAAACTGTTTTTT	CASSFGQGAQYEEKLFF
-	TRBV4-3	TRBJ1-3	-	TGCGCCAGCAGGGGGCTGGGAAACACCATATATTTT	CASRGLGNTIYF
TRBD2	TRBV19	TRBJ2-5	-	TGTGCCAGTAGTAGGGGGACTAGCGATCAAGAGACCCAGTACTTC	CASSRGTSDQETQYF